Listed below are T cell receptor beta chains from one sample, sequenced in a study of control samples from healthy donors and cancer patients. Repertoires were generated with immunoSEQ multiplex PCR, while TCRdb's copy carries only in-frame clones and drops some. The sample has about 130,000 clones; more than 85% are singletons. What was sequenced was PBMCs. The receptor set was obtained from a man over 45 with head and neck cancer. The CDR3 runs from the conserved cysteine through the conserved F or W.

TRBV5-1,TRBJ2-1,CASSLVLAVDNEQFF
TRBV24-1,TRBJ1-1,CATSQGAEAFF
TRBV7-3,TRBJ2-2,CASSLLGGELFF
TRBV19,TRBJ2-7,CASTGSRYEQYF
TRBV11-2,TRBJ1-3,CASSSQGSGNTIYF
TRBV5-1,TRBJ1-6,CASSLDRTKIVDSPLHF
TRBV6-2/TRBV6-3,TRBJ1-5,CASSYGQGLWPQHF
TRBV11-3,TRBJ2-2,CASSLLGTTGELFF
TRBV6-1,TRBJ1-5,CASSEGRGYSNQPQHF
TRBV7-8,TRBJ1-6,CASSLLLDSWGSPLHF
TRBV10-3,TRBJ1-4,CAISGTGGEKLFF
TRBV5-1,TRBJ2-7,CASSLTDTPGYEQYF
TRBV14,TRBJ1-2,CASSQVGQVYGYTF